Sequencing of this T cell receptor (beta chain) was carried out in a study of tumor and adjacent non-tumor tissue in lung cancer. On this clonotype: What it binds is not known. Since the CDR3 does not end with the conserved phenylalanine or tryptophan, this likely comes from a read error.

Three rounds of nested PCR, following a modified ARM-PCR protocol, produced the TCRbeta library. One entry per CDR3 protein, called by TCRdb with MiXCR from the multiplex PCR reads. The table shows 100,000 to 120,000 distinct CDR3 sequences, with 75% to 90% occurring only once. This CDR3 contains 13 residues. With 2 bases removed from V and 8 bases from J, the gap between germline ends came to 13 bases. Germline CDR1 is SQVTM and CDR2 is ANQGSEA. The template was RNA from unsorted bulk tissue. Chemotherapy-naive patients with new lung cancer underwent thoracic surgery in China, August–late 2014. The study's findings and limits: In normal lung, the top 100 clones were significantly more dominant than in tumor.

Sequencing input: lung tumor tissue. V and J are TRBV29-1 and TRBJ2-4; D is ambiguous. This TCR was recovered from an older man with non-small cell lung cancer. The CDR3 region is CSVEPRVFDIQYI. CDR3 nucleotides: TGCAGCGTTGAACCTAGGGTTTTCGACATTCAGTACATC.